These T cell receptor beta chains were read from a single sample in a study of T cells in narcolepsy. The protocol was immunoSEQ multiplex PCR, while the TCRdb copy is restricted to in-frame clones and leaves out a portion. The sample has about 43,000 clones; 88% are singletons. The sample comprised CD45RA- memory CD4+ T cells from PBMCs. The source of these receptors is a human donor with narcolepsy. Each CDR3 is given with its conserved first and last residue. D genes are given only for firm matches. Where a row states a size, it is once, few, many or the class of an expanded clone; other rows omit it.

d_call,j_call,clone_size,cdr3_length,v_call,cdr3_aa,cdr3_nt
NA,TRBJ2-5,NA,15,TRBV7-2,CASSQGQGRKETQYF,TGTGCCAGCAGCCAAGGACAAGGAAGGAAAGAGACCCAGTACTTC
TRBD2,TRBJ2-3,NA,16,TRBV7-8,CASSLDRGGHTDTQYF,TGTGCCAGCAGCTTAGATCGCGGGGGGCACACAGATACGCAGTATTTT
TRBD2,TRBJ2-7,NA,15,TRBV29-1,CSVAGGIGGSYEQYF,TGCAGCGTTGCGGGGGGGATTGGGGGCTCCTACGAGCAGTACTTC
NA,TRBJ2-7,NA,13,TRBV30,CAWSARTEGEQYF,TGTGCCTGGAGTGCACGGACAGAAGGAGAGCAGTACTTC
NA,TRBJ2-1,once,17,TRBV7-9,CAAFMGFGHQNGDEQFF,TGTGCCGCATTCATGGGGTTCGGGCATCAAAACGGGGATGAGCAGTTCTTC
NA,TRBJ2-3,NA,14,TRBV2,CASQPTSRTDTQYF,TGTGCCAGCCAGCCCACCTCCCGCACAGATACGCAGTATTTT
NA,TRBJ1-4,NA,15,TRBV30,CAWSVRGPRGEKLFF,TGTGCCTGGAGTGTACGGGGCCCCCGAGGTGAAAAACTGTTTTTT
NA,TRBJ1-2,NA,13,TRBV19,CASSIGQLEGYTF,TGTGCCAGTAGTATAGGACAGCTTGAGGGCTACACCTTC
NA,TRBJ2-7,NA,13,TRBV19,CARRHGWHYEQYF,TGTGCCAGGCGGCACGGTTGGCATTACGAGCAGTACTTC
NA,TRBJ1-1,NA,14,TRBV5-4,CASSLGASNTEAFF,TGTGCCAGCAGCTTGGGGGCCTCGAACACTGAAGCTTTCTTT
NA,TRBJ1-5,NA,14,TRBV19,CASAGKPYNQPQHF,TGTGCCAGTGCAGGGAAACCGTACAATCAGCCCCAGCATTTT
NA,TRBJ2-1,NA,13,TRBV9,CASSSGVSHEQFF,TGTGCCAGCAGCTCGGGCGTAAGCCATGAGCAGTTCTTC
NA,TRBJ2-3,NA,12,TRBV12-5,CASVFASGPQYF,TGTGCTAGTGTCTTTGCGAGTGGTCCGCAGTATTTT
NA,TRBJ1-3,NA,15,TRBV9,CASSKEEGTGNTIYF,TGTGCCAGCAGCAAGGAGGAGGGGACTGGAAACACCATATATTTT
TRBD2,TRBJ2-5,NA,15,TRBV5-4,CASSLGLAVQETQYF,TGTGCCAGCAGCTTGGGACTAGCGGTACAAGAGACCCAGTACTTC
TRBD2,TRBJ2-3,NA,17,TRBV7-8,CASSLLEREMSTDTQYF,TGTGCCAGCAGCTTATTGGAGCGGGAGATGAGCACAGATACGCAGTATTTT
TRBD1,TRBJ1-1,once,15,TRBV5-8,CASSLQGGPTFEAFF,TGTGCCAGCAGCTTACAGGGGGGACCCACCTTTGAAGCTTTCTTT
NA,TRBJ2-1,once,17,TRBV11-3,CASSTQGWRGSYNEQFF,TGTGCCAGCAGTACACAGGGGTGGCGGGGATCCTACAATGAGCAGTTCTTC
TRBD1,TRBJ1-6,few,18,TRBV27,CASSLSYRQAGGNSPLHF,TGTGCCAGCAGTTTATCTTATCGGCAAGCAGGGGGTAATTCACCCCTCCACTTT
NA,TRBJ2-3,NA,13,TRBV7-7,CASSLGARDTQYF,TGTGCTAGCAGCTTAGGGGCTAGAGACACGCAGTATTTT
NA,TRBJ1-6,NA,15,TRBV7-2,CASSLAVGRDSPLHF,TGTGCCAGCAGCTTAGCAGTCGGGAGGGACTCACCCCTCCACTTT
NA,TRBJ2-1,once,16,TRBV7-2,CASSSRAGDTYNEQFF,TGTGCCAGCAGCTCAAGGGCAGGGGATACCTACAATGAGCAGTTCTTC
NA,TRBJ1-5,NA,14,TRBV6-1,CASRGLGGIQPQHF,TGTGCCAGCAGAGGACTGGGGGGAATTCAGCCCCAGCATTTT
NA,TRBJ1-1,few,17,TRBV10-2,CASRSISRAGRNTEAFF,TGCGCCAGCAGGTCTATCAGTAGGGCGGGACGGAACACTGAAGCTTTCTTT
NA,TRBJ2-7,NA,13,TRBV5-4,CASSLRLTYEQYF,TGTGCCAGCAGCTTGAGGCTAACCTACGAGCAGTACTTC
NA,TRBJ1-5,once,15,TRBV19,CASSPDGLYNQPQHF,TGTGCCAGTAGTCCGGACGGCCTGTACAATCAGCCCCAGCATTTT